These 32 T cell receptor beta chains were sequenced from one sample in a study of blood T cells in healthy people across ages. With a J-beta primer mix and a sample-barcoded 5' primer, a second PCR ran about 7 to 12 cycles. One entry per CDR3 protein, called by TCRdb with MiXCR from the 5' RACE reads. The top ten clones hold 15% to 20% of a sample with over a million distinct CDR3 sequences, 40% to 50% of them seen once. What was sequenced was blood. The receptors were gathered from a woman aged 55-70 years in good health.

This rearrangement joins TRBV24-1 to TRBJ1-2, with 9 nucleotides matching TRBD1. After removal of 4 bases from V and 7 bases from J, the junction contained 9 bases not matched to a gene. The CDR3 runs to 15 residues. Per germline, CDR1 KGHDR and CDR2 SFDVKD. The CDR3 DNA sequence: TGTGCCACCAGTGACTACGGGACAGGGTTAACTGGCTACACCTTC. Translation: CATSDYGTGLTGYTF.

This clonotype has a handful of counts. The J gene is TRBJ2-1, the V gene TRBV20-1; D gene ambiguous. The CDR3 loop spans 10 amino acids. V was shortened by 5 bases and J by 5 bases, with 4 bases between the two germline ends. CDR1 and CDR2 (germline): DFQATT, SNEGSKA (reference sequence). CDR3 coding DNA: TGCAGTGCTCCTAACAATGAGCAGTTCTTC. Protein sequence: CSAPNNEQFF.

The chain recombines TRBV27 with TRBJ1-6; possibly TRBD1 for D (6 bases). This CDR3 has 15 residues. Deletions cut 5 bases from V and 8 bases from J, with 16 bases between. Germline V gene sequence: CDR1 MNHEY, CDR2 SMNVEV (reference sequence). The CDR3 coding sequence is TGTGCCAGCAGTCCGCAAGGGGGAAAGGATTCACCCCTCCACTTT. Residues: CASSPQGGKDSPLHF.

The table lists this clonotype with a few counts. The chain is built from TRBV24-1 and TRBJ2-7, with TRBD1 as a possible D gene (6 bases). The CDR3 length is 17 residues. Germline-derived CDR1 and CDR2 are KGHDR and SFDVKD. Trimming pared 3 bases from V and 0 bases from J, leaving 17 bases between. The CDR3 region has the DNA TGTGCCACCAGTGATAGGGGAACTTGGACAGACTCCTACGAGCAGTACTTC. Translated: CATSDRGTWTDSYEQYF.

On this clonotype: A much larger clone lies a single base off, so this may be a read error. The CDR3 sequence is CSVAGGFNGQFF. The CDR3 DNA is TGCAGCGTAGCGGGAGGGTTCAATGGGCAGTTCTTC. The gene calls are TRBV29-1 and TRBJ2-1; TRBD2 aligns across 10 bases. Germline V gene sequence: CDR1 SQVTM, CDR2 ANQGSEA. The CDR3 runs 12 residues.

This clonotype was seen only a few times. The rearrangement uses TRBV7-9 and TRBJ1-4; D gene unclear. The CDR3 has 16 residues. Trimming shortened V by 5 bases and J by 0 bases, and 13 bases separated the two germline ends. Germline CDR1 SEHNR, CDR2 FQNEAQ (reference sequence). The CDR3 bases are TGTGCCAGCAGCCCACAGACGGTCTCAACTAATGAAAAACTGTTTTTT. This encodes CASSPQTVSTNEKLFF.

The chain combines TRBV27 with TRBJ2-7; 8 bases fit TRBD1. Germline assignment: CDR1 MNHEY and CDR2 SMNVEV (reference sequence). There are 14 residues in the CDR3. V gave up 5 bases and J gave up 4 bases; unmatched junction bases: 7. The CDR3 coding sequence is TGTGCCAGCAGTCCAGGGGGCCAGAGGTACGAGCAGTACTTC. Translation: CASSPGGQRYEQYF.

This clonotype was found a few times. V and J are TRBV7-8 and TRBJ1-2; D gene unclear. This CDR3 contains 13 residues. V was clipped by 2 bases and J by 7 bases, with 11 bases between them. Germline V CDR1 and CDR2: SGHVS, FQNEAQ. The CDR3 DNA reads as TGTGCCAGCAGCTTACCGGTGGAGGGTGGCTACACCTTC. This gives the protein CASSLPVEGGYTF.

Only a few counts were recorded for this clonotype. The chain employs TRBV20-1 and TRBJ2-1; the match to TRBD2 covers 14 bases. This CDR3 region has 17 residues. The germline gives CDR1 DFQATT, CDR2 SNEGSKA (reference sequence). The V and J ends lost 0 bases and 4 bases, in that order; junction bases with no gene match: 5. The DNA of the CDR3 is TGCAGTGCTAGAGATTTGGGACTAGCGGGAGAGTACAATGAGCAGTTCTTC. As protein: CSARDLGLAGEYNEQFF.

This clonotype was seen a few times. The chain is built from TRBV7-9 and TRBJ2-4; D is ambiguous. V gave up 5 bases and J gave up 0 bases, with 17 bases separating them. This CDR3 has 17 residues. Germline CDR1 and CDR2: SEHNR and FQNEAQ (reference sequence). The CDR3 sequence is CASSAPIVLVAKNIQYF. In DNA, the CDR3 is TGTGCCAGCAGCGCCCCGATCGTGTTAGTAGCCAAAAACATTCAGTACTTC. Complete variable domain (other parts from reference TRBV7-9 and TRBJ2-4): DTGVSQNPRHKITKRGQNVTFRCDPISEHNRLYWYRQTLGQGPEFLTYFQNEAQLEKSRLLSDRFSAERPKGSFSTLEIQRTEQGDSAMYLCASSAPIVLVAKNIQYFGAGTRLSVL.

This clonotype was observed a few times. The V gene is TRBV12-3 or TRBV12-4, the J gene TRBJ1-2; D is possibly TRBD1 (6 bases). The V end lost 2 bases, the J end lost 7 bases, and 17 bases lay between the germline ends. The CDR3 loop spans 15 amino acids. The CDR3 region is CASSLLAGEAIGYTF. The CDR3 nucleotides are TGTGCCAGCAGTTTATTGGCAGGGGAGGCGATTGGCTACACCTTC.

The chain combines TRBV27 with TRBJ2-1; 16 nucleotides agree with TRBD2. The V segment lost 4 bases and the J segment 9 bases; nucleotides outside the gene matches: 6. This CDR3 contains 16 residues. Germline V gives CDR1 MNHEY, CDR2 SMNVEV (reference sequence). The CDR3 protein is CASSWGLAGGPSEQFF. The CDR3 bases are TGTGCCAGCAGTTGGGGACTAGCGGGAGGGCCGAGTGAGCAGTTCTTC.

J is TRBJ2-5 and V is TRBV20-1; the D gene is possibly TRBD1 (6 bases). CDR1 and CDR2 from the germline V gene are DFQATT and SNEGSKA (reference sequence). Trimming shortened V by 0 bases and J by 1 base, and 12 bases separated the two germline ends. The CDR3 length is 15 residues. CDR3 in amino acids: CSAREGQGLQETQYF. The CDR3 DNA sequence: TGCAGTGCTAGAGAGGGGCAGGGGCTCCAAGAGACCCAGTACTTC.

The chain couples TRBV27 to TRBJ2-6; D unresolved. There are 15 residues in the CDR3. Germline CDR1 MNHEY, CDR2 SMNVEV (reference sequence). V lost 6 bases to trimming and J lost 0 bases, with 9 bases between them. The CDR3 loop reads CASSSWDSGANVLTF. In nucleotides, the CDR3 is TGTGCCAGCAGCTCATGGGACTCTGGGGCCAACGTCCTGACTTTC.

This clonotype was seen repeatedly, ten times or more. The chain links TRBV29-1 to TRBJ2-5; 11 nucleotides align to TRBD2. CDR1 is SQVTM and CDR2 is ANQGSEA in the germline V gene. CDR3 length equals 12 residues. The CDR3 DNA follows: TGCACCTCTGGACTAGCGGGAGAGACCCAGTACTTC. It yields the protein CTSGLAGETQYF.

The gene calls are TRBV11-3 and TRBJ2-3; D unresolved. Trimming stripped 4 bases from V and 4 bases from J, with 9 bases between. The germline V gene encodes CDR1 SGHNT and CDR2 YENEEA. The CDR3 sequence is 13 residues long. The CDR3, as DNA: TGTGCCAGCAGCTCCCGACTTTCAGATACGCAGTATTTT. Its translation is CASSSRLSDTQYF.

V usage is TRBV27 and J usage is TRBJ2-5; weak D call: TRBD2 (5 bases). Germline CDR1 MNHEY, CDR2 SMNVEV (reference sequence). There are 16 residues in the CDR3. Trimming cost V 2 bases and J 0 bases, with 13 bases left between them. The CDR3 DNA reads TGTGCCAGCAGTTTACTGAGGGCTCCGTACCAAGAGACCCAGTACTTC. Translated, it gives CASSLLRAPYQETQYF.

The rearrangement uses TRBV29-1 and TRBJ2-2, with a weak D call TRBD2 (5 bases). This CDR3 has 13 amino acids. Germline-derived CDR1 and CDR2 are SQVTM and ANQGSEA. V lost 3 bases to trimming and J lost 8 bases, with 13 bases between them. The CDR3 sequence: CSVEGQKRGELFF. CDR3 bases: TGCAGCGTTGAGGGCCAGAAGCGGGGGGAGCTGTTTTTT.

The gene calls are TRBV29-1 and TRBJ1-1; 7 bases are shared with TRBD1. Trimming took 6 bases from V and 4 from J; bases not matched to a gene: 5. Germline-derived CDR1 and CDR2 are SQVTM and ANQGSEA. The CDR3 extends over 12 amino acids. CDR3 protein: CSVLTGSTEAFF. CDR3 nucleotide sequence: TGCAGCGTCCTGACAGGGAGCACTGAAGCTTTCTTT.

This clonotype was counted a few times. The J gene is TRBJ1-6, the V gene TRBV5-6; D possibly corresponds to TRBD1 (6 bases). The CDR3 is made up of 14 amino acids. V lost 4 bases and J 9 bases, leaving 14 bases between the germline ends. Germline values: CDR1 SGHDT, CDR2 YYEEEE. The CDR3 DNA is TGTGCCAGCAGCGCAACAGGGTTCGCTTCACCCCTCCACTTT. Its translation is CASSATGFASPLHF. The full variable domain, completed using reference TRBV5-6 and TRBJ1-6, is DAGVTQSPTHLIKTRGQQVTLRCSPKSGHDTVSWYQQALGQGPQFIFQYYEEEERQRGNFPDRFSGHQFPNYSSELNVNALLLGDSALYLCASSATGFASPLHFGNGTRLTVT.

This rearrangement joins TRBV25-1 to TRBJ2-1; the match to TRBD2 covers 14 bases. Germline V gene lookup returns CDR1 MGHDK and CDR2 SYGVNS. V dropped 5 bases and J dropped 6; count of bases not matched to a gene: 9. This CDR3 has 17 amino acids. The CDR3 DNA follows: TGTGCCAGCAGTCTTGGGACTAGCGGGAGAGGAGGCAATGAGCAGTTCTTC. Translation gives CASSLGTSGRGGNEQFF.

This sequence joins TRBV7-3 and TRBJ1-6; D remains unclear. V was trimmed by 0 bases and J by 6 bases, leaving 9 bases between them. Per germline, CDR1 SGHTA and CDR2 FQGTGA. The length of the CDR3 is 15 residues. The CDR3 bases are TGTGCCAGCAGCTTAACGAGGGTGACTAATTCACCCCTCCACTTT. Protein: CASSLTRVTNSPLHF.

The chain carries TRBV20-1 and TRBJ2-1; D is perhaps TRBD2 (6 bases). CDR1 is DFQATT, CDR2 SNEGSKA, per germline (reference sequence). The CDR3 is 12 residues long. V was clipped by 5 bases and J by 9 bases, with 14 bases between them. The chain's CDR3 is CSAAPGGCEQFF. The CDR3, as DNA: TGCAGTGCTGCCCCTGGAGGGTGTGAGCAGTTCTTC.

The genes are TRBV7-6 and TRBJ2-1, with unresolved D. V was pared by 1 base and J by 7 bases, with 8 bases between. Germline CDR1 SGHVS, CDR2 FNYEAQ. The CDR3 length is 13 residues. The CDR3 nucleotides read TGTGCCAGCAGCTTAGTAATGGCGAATGAGCAGTTCTTC. As protein: CASSLVMANEQFF.

This clonotype appeared a single time. The DNA of the CDR3 is TGCAGCGTTGTAAGTGCCGAAGCTTTCTTT. Protein product: CSVVSAEAFF. This chain connects TRBV29-1 to TRBJ1-1; D is undetermined. With 4 bases removed from V and 8 bases from J, the gap between germline ends came to 8 bases. Germline-derived CDR1 and CDR2 are SQVTM and ANQGSEA. There are 10 residues in the CDR3.

The V call is TRBV7-2, the J call TRBJ1-1; 7 bases map to TRBD1. Losses at the gene ends were 4 bases for V and 10 bases for J; bases not matched to a gene: 3. The CDR3 totals 11 residues. Germline V CDR1 and CDR2: SGHTA, FQGNSA. Written as DNA, the CDR3 is TGTGCCAGCAGCTCCCGGGACAGAGCTTTCTTT. Amino acids: CASSSRDRAFF.

V usage is TRBV7-2 and J usage is TRBJ2-3; D not resolved. CDR3 length equals 11 residues. The germline gives CDR1 SGHTA, CDR2 FQGNSA. Between the trimmed V and J ends, which lost 5 bases and 10 bases, there was a span of 10 bases. CDR3 amino acids: CASSDDTAQYF. CDR3 coding DNA: TGTGCCAGCAGCGATGACACCGCGCAGTATTTT.

In this sample, this clonotype turned up a few times. This rearrangement joins TRBV3-1 to TRBJ2-7, with D maybe TRBD2 (6 bases). Trimming removed 4 bases at V and 7 bases at J, with 20 bases between. Germline-derived CDR1 and CDR2 are LGHDT and YNNKEL (reference sequence). The CDR3 is 15 amino acids. The CDR3 coding sequence is TGTGCCAGCAGCCGCGGGGCGGGAAGGTTGGGAGAGCAGTACTTC. This codes for CASSRGAGRLGEQYF.

CDR3 protein: CASSQDLALNEQFF. The CDR3 DNA follows: TGTGCCAGCAGCCAAGATTTGGCTTTAAATGAGCAGTTCTTC. The chain joins TRBV3-1 to TRBJ2-1; D is undetermined. The CDR3 has 14 amino acids. The germline V gene has CDR1 LGHDT and CDR2 YNNKEL (reference sequence). V lost 0 bases and J lost 7, with 10 bases in between.

This clonotype was counted between two and nine times. DNA for the CDR3: TGTGCCAGCAGGTCCACAGTCTCACCCTTCTACGGGCAGTTCTTC. Translated: CASRSTVSPFYGQFF. The chain employs TRBV12-3 or TRBV12-4 and TRBJ2-1; D ambiguous. The CDR3 spans 15 residues. Trimming took 6 bases from V and 12 from J, leaving 24 bases between them.

The chain combines TRBV4-2 with TRBJ1-2, with D tentatively TRBD1 (5 bases). With 0 bases removed from V and 8 bases from J, the gap between germline ends came to 19 bases. CDR3 length: 16 amino acids. Per the germline V gene, CDR1 is LGHNA and CDR2 is YNFKEQ. The CDR3 is CASSQDIRATSGGYTF. CDR3 bases: TGTGCCAGCAGCCAAGATATCAGGGCAACATCCGGCGGCTACACCTTC.

This clonotype was recorded a few times. This chain links TRBV14 with TRBJ2-4, with 9 positions matching TRBD1. The J call may be incorrect, as the DNA end agrees better with TRBJ2-7. Germline values: CDR1 SGHDN, CDR2 FVKESK. This CDR3 is built from 16 residues. This chain's CDR3 is CASSQDQDRGWYEQYF. The CDR3 DNA sequence: TGTGCCAGCAGCCAAGATCAGGACAGGGGATGGTACGAGCAGTACTTC.